The 18 T cell receptor beta chains reported below all come from one sample, sequenced in a study of blood T cell repertoires in COVID-19. Measured with immunoSEQ multiplex PCR; TCRdb has only the in-frame clones, and not every one. The sample carries roughly 220,000 clones, more than 85% recorded once. Material: peripheral blood. These receptors all come from a woman between 45 and 65 years old with COVID-19, enrolled during active disease.

This chain connects TRBV11-3 to TRBJ2-2, with TRBD1 matching 7 bases. Germline trimming cut 3 bases from V and 6 bases from J; bases unmatched to any gene: 4. Germline assignment: CDR1 SGHNT and CDR2 YENEEA. The CDR3 loop spans 14 amino acids. The chain's CDR3 is CASSLVQGSGELFF. CDR3 DNA: TGTGCCAGCAGCTTGGTACAGGGGTCCGGGGAGCTGTTTTTT.

This rearrangement joins TRBV10-3 to TRBJ1-3; perhaps TRBD1 as D (6 bases). The CDR3 length is 16 residues. V lost 3 bases and J lost 0, with 12 bases in between. CDR1 and CDR2 from the germline V gene are ENHRY and SYGVKD. CDR3 in amino acids: CAISDRGGFSGNTIYF. The DNA for the CDR3 is TGTGCCATCAGTGACAGGGGTGGCTTCTCTGGAAACACCATATATTTT.

The chain employs TRBV19 and TRBJ1-1, with 7 nucleotides matching TRBD1. The ends lost 5 bases at V and 4 bases at J; junction bases unmatched: 7. In germline, CDR1 is LNHDA, CDR2 SQIVND (reference sequence). The CDR3 contains 14 residues. CDR3 sequence (DNA): TGTGCCAGTAGTCCTAACAGGGGTGGCACTGAAGCTTTCTTT. The encoded protein is CASSPNRGGTEAFF.

The V gene is TRBV7-9, the J gene TRBJ2-1; 7 bases agree with TRBD1. The CDR3 has 14 amino acids. The V gene's germline CDR1 is SEHNR and CDR2 FQNEAQ (reference sequence). V trimming: 5 bases; J trimming: 8 bases; junction bases outside the gene matches: 9. This CDR3 is CASSPPTGNDEQFF. The DNA for the CDR3 is TGTGCCAGCAGCCCACCGACAGGGAACGATGAGCAGTTCTTC.

The V call is TRBV27, the J call TRBJ2-2; a possible D gene is TRBD1 (6 bases). Looked up from germline, CDR1 is MNHEY and CDR2 is SMNVEV (reference sequence). The CDR3 loop spans 16 amino acids. V was clipped by 7 bases and J by 1 base, with 16 bases between them. The CDR3, as DNA: TGTGCCAGCAACCCGATGGGACAATGGAACACCGGGGAGCTGTTTTTT. This encodes CASNPMGQWNTGELFF.

The chain has TRBV3-1 (or the pseudogene TRBV3-2) and TRBJ1-4; D unclear. This CDR3 region has 14 residues. V was cut by 3 bases and J by 7 bases, with 12 bases left in between. CDR1 LGHDT and CDR2 YNNKEL come from the germline V gene (reference sequence). DNA for the CDR3: TGTGCCAGCAGCCATGGAAGTGGGAGTGAAAAACTGTTTTTT. Amino acid sequence: CASSHGSGSEKLFF.

The chain uses TRBV7-2 and TRBJ1-1; tentative D call: TRBD1 (5 bases). The germline V gene encodes CDR1 SGHTA and CDR2 FQGNSA. CDR3 length: 14 amino acids. The V gene lost 5 bases and the J gene lost 4 bases, with 14 bases spanning the gap. The CDR3 protein is CASSLRQGATEAFF. The CDR3 DNA follows: TGTGCCAGCAGCCTCCGTCAGGGTGCCACTGAAGCTTTCTTT.

V usage is TRBV12-2 and J usage is TRBJ2-7; TRBD1, as called in the table, went unchecked against the DNA. TRBV12-2 is classified as a pseudogene. The CDR3 length is 15 residues. In DNA form, the CDR3 reads TGTGCAAGTCGCTTAGCTACAGGGGGCTTTTACGAGCAGTACGTC. Translated, it gives CASRLATGGFYEQYV.

This sequence joins TRBV19 and TRBJ1-3; possibly TRBD1 for D (6 bases). CDR1 and CDR2 from the germline V gene are LNHDA and SQIVND (reference sequence). CDR3 length: 16 amino acids. Trimming took off 7 bases at V and 0 bases at J, with 16 bases between the two ends. The CDR3 DNA reads as TGTGCCAGTACTACCAGAGGGGGAGCCTCTGGAAACACCATATATTTT. This translates into CASTTRGGASGNTIYF.

The rearrangement joins TRBV27 to TRBJ1-6, with TRBD1 identical over 7 bases. Germline V gives CDR1 MNHEY, CDR2 SMNVEV (reference sequence). V gave up 3 bases and J gave up 0 bases; unmatched junction bases: 2. The CDR3 is 16 amino acids. CDR3 sequence (DNA): TGTGCCAGCAGTTTGACAGGGTTCTCCTATAATTCACCCCTCCACTTT. As protein: CASSLTGFSYNSPLHF.

A few counts support this clone. The J gene is TRBJ1-6, the V gene TRBV19; maybe TRBD1 (5 bases). The germline gives CDR1 LNHDA, CDR2 SQIVND (reference sequence). Between the trimmed V and J ends, which lost 6 bases and 9 bases, there was a span of 15 bases. This CDR3 is 14 amino acids long. The DNA of the CDR3 is TGTGCCAGTAGCCCAGGGATGGCCCCTTCACCCCTCCACTTT. Its protein product is CASSPGMAPSPLHF.

In DNA form, the CDR3 reads TGCGCCAGCAGGACAGGGAGTAATTCACCCCTCCACTTT. Encoded protein: CASRTGSNSPLHF. V and J are TRBV5-1 and TRBJ1-6; 7 bases agree with TRBD1. The ends lost 5 bases at V and 6 bases at J; junction bases unmatched: 2. This CDR3 region has 13 residues. Germline CDR1 reads SGHRS; CDR2 reads YFSETQ.

A few counts support this clone. The chain couples TRBV5-1 to TRBJ1-5; D call uncertain. The germline V gene has CDR1 SGHRS and CDR2 YFSETQ. The CDR3 length is 11 residues. V was shortened by 4 bases and J by 6 bases, with 5 bases between the two germline ends. The CDR3: CASSPGQPQHF. CDR3 DNA: TGCGCCAGCAGCCCGGGTCAGCCCCAGCATTTT.

V gene TRBV19 combines with J gene TRBJ2-2; TRBD2 matches at 10 bases. In germline, CDR1 is LNHDA, CDR2 SQIVND (reference sequence). V trimming: 7 bases; J trimming: 8 bases; junction bases outside the gene matches: 7. The CDR3 contains 14 residues. The CDR3 DNA is TGTGCCAGTACTCAGCGGGGGGGCCTAGGGGAGCTGTTTTTT. Protein product: CASTQRGGLGELFF. The variable domain in full, with the rest retrieved from reference TRBV19 and TRBJ2-2, is DGGITQSPKYLFRKEGQNVTLSCEQNLNHDAMYWYRQDPGQGLRLIYYSQIVNDFQKGDIAEGYSVSREKKESFPLTVTSAQKNPTAFYLCASTQRGGLGELFFGEGSRLTVL.

The chain uses TRBV3-1 (or the pseudogene TRBV3-2) and TRBJ1-1; 7 bases fit TRBD1. The CDR3 has 16 amino acids. Germline V gene lookup returns CDR1 LGHDT and CDR2 YNNKEL (reference sequence). The V gene end was trimmed by 5 bases and the J gene end by 0 bases; junction bases not matched to a gene: 9. In nucleotides, the CDR3 is TGTGCCAGCAGCTTTTTAACAGGGGTAATGAACACTGAAGCTTTCTTT. Its translation is CASSFLTGVMNTEAFF.

The chain carries TRBV5-6 and TRBJ1-3; 8 bases agree with TRBD1. The CDR3 is 16 residues long. Germline CDR1 reads SGHDT; CDR2 reads YYEEEE. Germline trimming cut 0 bases from V and 3 bases from J; bases unmatched to any gene: 5. The CDR3 nucleotides are TGTGCCAGCAGCTTGGTCAGGGGGCTGGGTGGAAACACCATATATTTT. Translation: CASSLVRGLGGNTIYF.

J is TRBJ1-2 and V is TRBV10-3; 7 nucleotides match TRBD1. There are 12 residues in the CDR3. Germline V gene lookup returns CDR1 ENHRY and CDR2 SYGVKD. With 10 bases clipped from V and 2 bases from J, the junction kept 4 bases outside the gene matches. Here the CDR3 DNA reads TGTGCCACGGGGGACAGAAACTATGGCTACACCTTC. Translation gives CATGDRNYGYTF.

This clone was picked up a small number of times. The genes are TRBV5-1 and TRBJ1-1; D unresolved. Trimming shortened V by 5 bases and J by 1 base, and 18 bases separated the two germline ends. Germline CDR1 SGHRS, CDR2 YFSETQ. This CDR3 region has 16 residues. CDR3 nucleotides: TGCGCCAGCAGACCCCAATTAAGAGGCGGGAACACTGAAGCTTTCTTT. This translates into CASRPQLRGGNTEAFF.